This TCR beta chain came from a study of blood T cell repertoires in COVID-19. V lost 7 bases and J lost 4, with 13 bases in between. Germline V gene data show CDR1 as SNHLY and CDR2 as FYNNEI. The CDR3 length is 13 residues. This clone has a handful of counts. Authors' methods: Estimates of nucleated cell counts were drawn from the amplification of reference gene primers. Produced via immunoSEQ multiplex PCR; TCRdb's table is partial and in-frame only. V and J calls and clone size are as listed in that table; D and trimming were resolved from the DNA. The sample yields more than 85,000 clones, 76% seen once.

This receptor was taken from a woman older than 75 with acute or convalescent COVID-19. The sequenced sample was peripheral blood. The rearrangement uses TRBV2 and TRBJ1-1, with D unclear. The CDR3 nucleotides read TGTGCCAGCACTTCGATATCGGTCACTGAAGCTTTCTTT. This encodes CASTSISVTEAFF.